The present T cell receptor (beta chain) was sequenced within a study of Tregs in tolerant kidney transplant recipients (dated by TCRdb to about 2019). With regard to the full study: The study applied TCRbeta sequencing to find donor-specific regulatory T cells before combined kidney and bone marrow transplantation and then followed those same cells after transplant. TCRbeta repertoire sequencing was used in a few healthy controls to compare several ways of expanding Tregs specific for an allogeneic donor. Points the paper makes about the study in general: Biological reproducibility was not directly addressed, though technical replication error appeared minimal. Because the study included only a small number of patients, the results must be confirmed in larger populations and under other immunosuppression protocols. The most biologically relevant and donor-specific TCRbeta repertoire appeared to be identified by expanding Tregs with activated donor B cells.

Regarding this clone: Its antigen is unknown. No base quality information exists; no much larger clone differs at one position.

Based on the germline V gene, the CDR1 and CDR2 sequences are SGHTA and FQGNSA. V drops 5 bases and J drops 6 bases, leaving 13 bases in between. The CDR3 measures 13 amino acids from cysteine to phenylalanine. This entry keeps only the CDR3 DNA: 39 bases, framed from base 1. Thawed PBMCs were FACS-sorted into unstimulated Tregs (CD4+CD25+CD127-), CD4+ non-Tregs (CD4+CD25-), CD4 cells and CD8 cells. Blood from healthy controls was obtained either from healthy volunteers or as purchased buffy coats. Healthy control blood was processed by Ficoll density gradient to PBMCs and cryopreserved; patient PBMCs were collected before and after transplant. For TCRbeta CDR3 sequencing, genomic DNA from the sorted cells was extracted using the QIAGEN DNeasy Blood and Tissue Kit. Through immunoSEQ, high-throughput TCRbeta CDR3 sequencing was done commercially, including PCR amplification with internal controls and bias correction. As for how the authors treated the data: A unique productive TCRbeta sequence was defined by the CDR3 nucleotide sequence when primers matched, and otherwise by the CDR3 amino acid sequence together with the Vbeta and Jbeta genes. To correct sorting error, sequences shared between sorted populations at a frequency ratio of 2:1 or less were removed; the rest were assigned to the higher population. A sequence was defined as donor-reactive if the sequence was expanded at least 5-fold in CFSE-low cells compared with unstimulated cells and had a frequency of at least 0.01% in CFSE-low cells. Jensen-Shannon divergence, calculated on the top 100 TCRbeta sequences ranked by frequency, was used to quantify repertoire divergence. For samples with multiple sequencing runs, sorting error was corrected in each run separately before the runs were combined. The clones in this table, taken by TCRdb from immuneACCESS, are in-frame only. Not every clone is retained; where verified, under half of the shortfall comes from an unresolved V gene, and the cause of the rest is unknown. The DNA was the basis for D and trimming; V, J and clone size are from that table. Present in this sample are 90,000 to 150,000 clones, 85% to 95% of which were seen just once. The ten largest clones add up to approximately 0.59% of the sample.

The source of this sequence is a human donor in good health. The source material was CD4+ T cells from blood. The chain links TRBV7-2 with TRBJ1-1; the D region possibly corresponds to TRBD1 (6 bases align). Here the CDR3 is given as CASSLLTGPEAFF. The base sequence is TGTGCCAGCAGCCTCCTGACAGGCCCTGAAGCTTTCTTT.